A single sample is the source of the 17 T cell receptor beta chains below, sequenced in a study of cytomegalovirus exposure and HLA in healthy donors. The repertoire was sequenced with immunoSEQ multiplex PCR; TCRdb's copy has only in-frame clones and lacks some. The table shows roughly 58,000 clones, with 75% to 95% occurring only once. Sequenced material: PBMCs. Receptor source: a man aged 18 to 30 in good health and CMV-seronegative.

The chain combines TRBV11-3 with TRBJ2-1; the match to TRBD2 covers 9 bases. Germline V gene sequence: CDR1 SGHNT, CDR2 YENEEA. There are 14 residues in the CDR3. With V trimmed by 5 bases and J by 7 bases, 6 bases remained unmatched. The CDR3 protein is CASSLGLAGNEQFF. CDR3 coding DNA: TGTGCCAGCAGCCTGGGACTAGCTGGGAATGAGCAGTTCTTC.

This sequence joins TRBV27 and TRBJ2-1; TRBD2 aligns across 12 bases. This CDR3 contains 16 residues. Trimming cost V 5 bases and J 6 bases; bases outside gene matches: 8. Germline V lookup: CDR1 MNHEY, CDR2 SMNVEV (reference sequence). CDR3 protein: CASSGSGLAGGNEQFF. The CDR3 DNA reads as TGTGCCAGCAGTGGATCGGGACTAGCGGGTGGCAATGAGCAGTTCTTC.

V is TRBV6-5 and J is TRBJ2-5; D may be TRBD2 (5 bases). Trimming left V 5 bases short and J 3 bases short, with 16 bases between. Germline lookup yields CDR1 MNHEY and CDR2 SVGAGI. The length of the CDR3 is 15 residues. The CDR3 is CASSQFGSREETQYF. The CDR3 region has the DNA TGTGCCAGCAGTCAGTTTGGGAGCCGGGAAGAGACCCAGTACTTC.

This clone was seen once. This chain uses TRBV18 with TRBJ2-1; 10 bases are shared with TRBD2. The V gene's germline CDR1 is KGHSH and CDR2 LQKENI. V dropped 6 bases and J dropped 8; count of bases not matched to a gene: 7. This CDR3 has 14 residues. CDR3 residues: CASSLAGVMDEQFF. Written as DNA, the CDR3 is TGTGCCAGCTCCCTAGCGGGAGTCATGGATGAGCAGTTCTTC.

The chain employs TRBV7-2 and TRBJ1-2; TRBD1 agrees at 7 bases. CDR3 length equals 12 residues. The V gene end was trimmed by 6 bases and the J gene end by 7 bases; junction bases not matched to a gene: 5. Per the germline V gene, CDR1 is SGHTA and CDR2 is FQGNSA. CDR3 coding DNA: TGTGCCAGCAGTTCACAGGGGCCTGGCTACACCTTC. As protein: CASSSQGPGYTF.

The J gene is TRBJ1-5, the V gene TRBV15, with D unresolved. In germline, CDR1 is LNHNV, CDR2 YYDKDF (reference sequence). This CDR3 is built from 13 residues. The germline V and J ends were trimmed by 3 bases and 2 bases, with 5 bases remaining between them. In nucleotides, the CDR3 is TGTGCCACCAGCAGGGTAGGCAATCAGCCCCAGCATTTT. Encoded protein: CATSRVGNQPQHF. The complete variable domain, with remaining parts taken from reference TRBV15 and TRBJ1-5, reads DAMVIQNPRYQVTQFGKPVTLSCSQTLNHNVMYWYQQKSSQAPKLLFHYYDKDFNNEADTPDNFQSRRPNTSFCFLDIRSPGLGDTAMYLCATSRVGNQPQHFGDGTRLSIL.

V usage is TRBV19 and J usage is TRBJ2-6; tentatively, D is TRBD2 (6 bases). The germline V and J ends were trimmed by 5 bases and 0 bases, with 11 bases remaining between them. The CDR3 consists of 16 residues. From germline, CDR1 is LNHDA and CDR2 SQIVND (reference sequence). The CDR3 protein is CASSPGLLSGANVLTF. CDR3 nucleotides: TGTGCCAGTAGTCCGGGACTGCTCTCTGGGGCCAACGTCCTGACTTTC.

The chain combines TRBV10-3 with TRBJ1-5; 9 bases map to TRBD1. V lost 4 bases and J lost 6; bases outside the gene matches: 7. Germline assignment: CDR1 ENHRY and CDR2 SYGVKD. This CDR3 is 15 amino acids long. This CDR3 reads CAISATGGASQPQHF. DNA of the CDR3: TGTGCCATCAGTGCAACAGGGGGCGCGAGTCAGCCCCAGCATTTT.

In nucleotides, the CDR3 is TGCAGCGTCAACAGAGGGGGACAGCCCCAAGAGACCCAGTACTTC. The encoded protein is CSVNRGGQPQETQYF. The V and J genes are TRBV29-1 and TRBJ2-5, with 7 bases matching TRBD1. The CDR3 loop spans 15 amino acids. Losses at the gene ends were 6 bases for V and 1 base for J; bases not matched to a gene: 11. The V gene's germline CDR1 is SQVTM and CDR2 ANQGSEA.

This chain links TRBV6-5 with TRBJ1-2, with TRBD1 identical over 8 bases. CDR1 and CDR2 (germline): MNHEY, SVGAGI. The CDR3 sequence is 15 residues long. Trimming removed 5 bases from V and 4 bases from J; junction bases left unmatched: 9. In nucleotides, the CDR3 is TGTGCCAGCAGTCCCCAGGGGGCAGCATTCTATGGCTACACCTTC. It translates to CASSPQGAAFYGYTF.

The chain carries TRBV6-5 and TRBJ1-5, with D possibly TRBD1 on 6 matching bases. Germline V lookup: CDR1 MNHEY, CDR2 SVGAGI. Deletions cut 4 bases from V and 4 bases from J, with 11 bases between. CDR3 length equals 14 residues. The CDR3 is CASSSDRKNQPQHF. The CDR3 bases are TGTGCCAGCAGTTCGGACAGAAAGAATCAGCCCCAGCATTTT.

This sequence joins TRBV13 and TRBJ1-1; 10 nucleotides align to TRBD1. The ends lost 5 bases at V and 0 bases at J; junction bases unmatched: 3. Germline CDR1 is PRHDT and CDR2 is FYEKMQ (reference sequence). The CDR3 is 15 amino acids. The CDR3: CASSVGQGMNTEAFF. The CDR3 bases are TGTGCCAGCAGCGTGGGACAGGGGATGAACACTGAAGCTTTCTTT.

The CDR3 DNA reads TGTGCCAGCAGCTTGGCTGGCCAGGCCCCTAACTATGGCTACACCTTC. It specifies CASSLAGQAPNYGYTF. The J gene is TRBJ1-2, the V gene TRBV5-4; the D is unclear. The V end lost 0 bases, the J end lost 0 bases, and 12 bases lay between the germline ends. The V gene's germline CDR1 is SGHNT and CDR2 YYREEE (reference sequence). The CDR3 covers 16 residues.

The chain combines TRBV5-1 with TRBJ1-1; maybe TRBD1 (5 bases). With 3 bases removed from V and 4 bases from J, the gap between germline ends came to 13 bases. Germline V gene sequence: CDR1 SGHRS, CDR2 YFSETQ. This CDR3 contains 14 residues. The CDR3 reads CASSWTPWGTEAFF. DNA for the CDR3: TGCGCCAGCAGCTGGACACCGTGGGGCACTGAAGCTTTCTTT.

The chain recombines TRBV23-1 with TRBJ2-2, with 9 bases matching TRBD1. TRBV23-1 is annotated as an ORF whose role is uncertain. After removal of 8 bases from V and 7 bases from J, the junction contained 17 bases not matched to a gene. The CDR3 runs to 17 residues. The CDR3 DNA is TGCGCCAGCTACACATTTACCGGGACAGGGAATAGCGGGGAGCTGTTTTTT. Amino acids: CASYTFTGTGNSGELFF.

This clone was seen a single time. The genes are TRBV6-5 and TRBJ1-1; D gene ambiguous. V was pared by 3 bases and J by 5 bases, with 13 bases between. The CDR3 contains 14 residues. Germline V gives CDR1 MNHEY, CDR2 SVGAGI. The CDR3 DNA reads TGTGCCAGCAGTTATCAGACCGACAAAACTGAAGCTTTCTTT. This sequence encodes CASSYQTDKTEAFF.

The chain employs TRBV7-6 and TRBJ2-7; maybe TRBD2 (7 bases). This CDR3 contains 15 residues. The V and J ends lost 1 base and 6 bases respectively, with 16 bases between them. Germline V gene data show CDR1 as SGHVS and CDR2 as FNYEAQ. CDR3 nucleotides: TGTGCCAGCAGCTTAGGGGGGGCGGGGGAAGGCGAGCAGTACTTC. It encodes CASSLGGAGEGEQYF.